This paragraph covers one T cell receptor (beta chain) sequence. Here immunoSEQ multiplex PCR was the method, and the copy in TCRdb shows in-frame clones only, minus some. The profile shows about 180,000 clones, approximately 92% of them singletons. This record belongs to a study of control samples from healthy donors and cancer patients. Per the germline V gene, CDR1 is LNHDA and CDR2 is SQIVND (reference sequence). Trimming took off 4 bases at V and 2 bases at J, with 15 bases between the two ends. The CDR3 has 16 amino acids. The receptor was isolated from a man aged 30 to 45 in good health. Sequencing was done on a sample of blood. The rearrangement links TRBV19 to TRBJ2-4, with D hard to call. Here the CDR3 DNA reads TGTGCCAGTAGTACTTCTAGAATTGGTCCCAAAAACATTCAGTACTTC. Translation: CASSTSRIGPKNIQYF.